Presented here are 26 T cell receptor beta chains from one specimen sequenced in a study of blood T cell repertoires in COVID-19. Sequencing was performed with immunoSEQ multiplex PCR; in TCRdb, only in-frame clones are kept and a portion is missing. The sample holds some 180,000 clones; 70% to 90% are singletons and the top ten take approximately 5.5%. Sequencing used peripheral blood. The source is a man aged 35 to 55 with active or convalescent COVID-19.

This clone was found once. The chain joins TRBV28 to TRBJ2-5; 12 bases agree with TRBD1. The CDR3 spans 14 residues. Trimming took 5 bases from V and 5 from J; bases not matched to a gene: 3. The germline CDR1 and CDR2 sequences are MDHEN and SYDVKM. CDR3 sequence (DNA): TGTGCCAGCAGTCGGGACAGGGGGCGTGAGACCCAGTACTTC. It yields the protein CASSRDRGRETQYF.

V and J are TRBV9 and TRBJ2-1; weak D call: TRBD2 (6 bases). The CDR3 has 14 residues. Trimming removed 0 bases from V and 5 bases from J, with 9 bases in between. Looked up from germline, CDR1 is SGDLS and CDR2 is YYNGEE. The CDR3 sequence is CASSVVGGDNEQFF. CDR3 nucleotides: TGTGCCAGCAGCGTAGTTGGCGGGGACAATGAGCAGTTCTTC.

CDR3: CASSMLAGNNEQFF. CDR3 bases: TGTGCCAGCAGCATGCTAGCGGGGAACAATGAGCAGTTCTTC. The gene calls are TRBV7-9 and TRBJ2-1; 9 bases are shared with TRBD2. V lost 5 bases, J lost 5 bases, and 4 bases stayed unmatched. The CDR3 is made up of 14 amino acids. Germline CDR1 reads SEHNR; CDR2 reads FQNEAQ (reference sequence).

The V call is TRBV27, the J call TRBJ2-7; 7 bases line up with TRBD1. Germline CDR1 reads MNHEY; CDR2 reads SMNVEV (reference sequence). This CDR3 has 14 amino acids. The trim removed 5 bases at V and 4 bases at J, leaving 8 bases unmatched. The CDR3 is CASSTRTGPYEQYF. The CDR3 DNA reads as TGTGCCAGCAGTACCCGGACAGGACCTTACGAGCAGTACTTC.

In its sample, this clone was seen a few times. This chain uses TRBV2 with TRBJ1-1; no firm D call. The CDR3 contains 14 residues. Germline lookup yields CDR1 SNHLY and CDR2 FYNNEI. V was shortened by 5 bases and J by 6 bases, with 16 bases between the two germline ends. CDR3 coding DNA: TGTGCCAGCAGTCCTACTCCTCGTCCATCTGAAGCTTTCTTT. Translated: CASSPTPRPSEAFF.

The rearrangement links TRBV19 to TRBJ1-1; D uncertain. The CDR3 has 13 amino acids. With 0 bases removed from V and 3 bases from J, the gap between germline ends came to 5 bases. Germline values: CDR1 LNHDA, CDR2 SQIVND (reference sequence). CDR3 sequence: CASSIDRDTEAFF. CDR3 in DNA: TGTGCCAGTAGTATAGATCGAGACACTGAAGCTTTCTTT.

This chain links TRBV24-1 with TRBJ2-4, with 11 nucleotides matching TRBD1. Germline assignment: CDR1 KGHDR and CDR2 SFDVKD. The CDR3 covers 15 residues. The V segment lost 4 bases and the J segment 8 bases; nucleotides outside the gene matches: 6. CDR3 region: CATSDPGTGGDIQYF. The CDR3 coding sequence is TGTGCCACCAGTGACCCCGGGACAGGGGGGGACATTCAGTACTTC.

V gene TRBV7-3 combines with J gene TRBJ1-2; 11 nucleotides agree with TRBD1. This CDR3 region has 17 residues. CDR1 is SGHTA, CDR2 FQGTGA, per germline. J lost 7 bases, V lost 4 bases, and 14 bases had no gene match. In nucleotides, the CDR3 is TGTGCCAGCAGCTCCGCCCGGACAGGGGGCGGTACAAGTGGCTACACCTTC. Protein product: CASSSARTGGGTSGYTF.

This clone came up once. The chain joins TRBV7-2 to TRBJ2-7, with D perhaps TRBD2 (6 bases). CDR3 length equals 17 residues. Per germline, CDR1 SGHTA and CDR2 FQGNSA. The V and J ends lost 5 bases and 2 bases respectively, with 22 bases between them. The CDR3 protein is CASSLPLGRRSPYEQYF. The CDR3 DNA sequence: TGTGCCAGCAGCCTACCCTTGGGGAGGCGGTCCCCCTACGAGCAGTACTTC.

The chain links TRBV19 to TRBJ1-2; 7 nucleotides agree with TRBD1. J gave up 5 bases and V 7 bases, and 7 bases lay outside the gene matches. Germline V gene sequence: CDR1 LNHDA, CDR2 SQIVND (reference sequence). CDR3 length: 13 residues. Here the CDR3 DNA reads TGTGCCAGTACTCCCGGGACAGTGTATGGCTACACCTTC. It is translated as CASTPGTVYGYTF. Complete variable domain (other parts from reference TRBV19 and TRBJ1-2): DGGITQSPKYLFRKEGQNVTLSCEQNLNHDAMYWYRQDPGQGLRLIYYSQIVNDFQKGDIAEGYSVSREKKESFPLTVTSAQKNPTAFYLCASTPGTVYGYTFGSGTRLTVV.

V is TRBV6-5 and J is TRBJ2-7, with D unclear. Trimming pared 0 bases from V and 3 bases from J, leaving 15 bases between. The CDR3 runs 16 residues. Germline-derived CDR1 and CDR2 are MNHEY and SVGAGI. As DNA, the CDR3 is TGTGCCAGCAGTTACTCGACACATCAGATTATCTACGAGCAGTACTTC. This sequence encodes CASSYSTHQIIYEQYF.

The rearrangement joins TRBV12-5 to TRBJ2-5, with TRBD1 identical over 9 bases. Looked up from germline, CDR1 is LGHNT and CDR2 is FRNRAP. Trimming at V came to 2 bases and at J to 10 bases, leaving 8 bases not matched to a gene. This CDR3 has 14 residues. The CDR3 DNA reads TGTGCTAGTGGTTTGACAGGGGGCCCCGGGATCCAGTACTTC. Translated, it gives CASGLTGGPGIQYF.

The V gene is TRBV6-5, the J gene TRBJ1-1; 11 bases match TRBD1. V lost 3 bases and J lost 0; bases outside the gene matches: 3. The CDR3 is 16 amino acids. Germline CDR1 and CDR2: MNHEY and SVGAGI. The CDR3 sequence is CASSYRTGGVNTEAFF. For the CDR3, the DNA is TGTGCCAGCAGTTATCGGACAGGGGGCGTGAACACTGAAGCTTTCTTT.

The chain uses TRBV19 and TRBJ2-2; 7 bases line up with TRBD1. V trimming: 3 bases; J trimming: 4 bases; junction bases outside the gene matches: 8. CDR3 length: 16 amino acids. Germline CDR1 reads LNHDA; CDR2 reads SQIVND (reference sequence). This chain's CDR3 is CASSIMGQLGTGELFF. CDR3 in DNA: TGTGCCAGTAGTATCATGGGACAGCTGGGCACCGGGGAGCTGTTTTTT.

This clone was recorded once. The chain carries TRBV7-3 and TRBJ2-1; D ambiguous. There are 15 residues in the CDR3. CDR1 is SGHTA and CDR2 is FQGTGA in the germline V gene. With 5 bases removed from V and 3 bases from J, the gap between germline ends came to 14 bases. The chain's CDR3 is CASSEGRGDYNEQFF. CDR3 in DNA: TGTGCCAGCAGCGAAGGTCGCGGTGACTACAATGAGCAGTTCTTC.

This clone appeared once. This sequence joins TRBV27 and TRBJ2-2; D might be TRBD2 (6 bases). Per germline, CDR1 MNHEY and CDR2 SMNVEV (reference sequence). The CDR3 covers 16 residues. Trimming took off 0 bases at V and 1 base at J, with 9 bases between the two ends. The CDR3 bases are TGTGCCAGCAGTTTATCACGACTAGGGAACACCGGGGAGCTGTTTTTT. This translates into CASSLSRLGNTGELFF.

A single count supports this clone. This chain uses TRBV6-4 with TRBJ2-4, with 8 bases matching TRBD1. Trimming at V came to 6 bases and at J to 0 bases, leaving 16 bases not matched to a gene. Per germline, CDR1 MRHNA and CDR2 SNTAGT. The CDR3 sequence is 19 residues long. This CDR3 reads CASRLDRDRQTLAKNIQYF. The CDR3 DNA is TGTGCCAGCAGACTTGACCGGGACAGGCAAACCTTAGCCAAAAACATTCAGTACTTC.

V usage is TRBV6-5 and J usage is TRBJ2-7, with 9 bases identical to TRBD1. V trimming: 4 bases; J trimming: 6 bases; junction bases outside the gene matches: 7. In germline, CDR1 is MNHEY, CDR2 SVGAGI. The CDR3 covers 14 residues. CDR3 DNA sequence: TGTGCCAGCAGTTCCCGACAGGGGGGGTCCGAGCAGTACTTC. Translation gives CASSSRQGGSEQYF.

The chain employs TRBV11-2 and TRBJ2-5; 7 nucleotides align to TRBD1. V trimming: 1 base; J trimming: 5 bases; junction bases outside the gene matches: 7. The CDR3 is 15 amino acids. CDR1 is SGHAT and CDR2 is FQNNGV in the germline V gene. CDR3 sequence reads: CASSLGGGEGETQYF. The CDR3 DNA reads TGTGCCAGCAGCTTAGGAGGGGGCGAGGGGGAGACCCAGTACTTC.

V and J are TRBV19 and TRBJ1-5; 9 bases are a match to TRBD1. V shed 4 bases, J shed 5 bases, and the junction held 3 bases outside the gene matches. The CDR3 is 14 amino acids. The germline CDR1 and CDR2 sequences are LNHDA and SQIVND (reference sequence). DNA for the CDR3: TGTGCCAGTAGTACCTGGACAGGGGATCAGCCCCAGCATTTT. This gives the protein CASSTWTGDQPQHF. Full variable domain (rest looked up from reference TRBV19 and TRBJ1-5): DGGITQSPKYLFRKEGQNVTLSCEQNLNHDAMYWYRQDPGQGLRLIYYSQIVNDFQKGDIAEGYSVSREKKESFPLTVTSAQKNPTAFYLCASSTWTGDQPQHFGDGTRLSIL.

The rearrangement joins TRBV5-5 to TRBJ2-7, with a tentative D call TRBD1 (6 bases). The CDR3 length is 14 residues. Germline lookup yields CDR1 SGHKS and CDR2 YYEKEE (reference sequence). Trimming cost V 4 bases and J 1 base, with 12 bases left between them. The CDR3 bases are TGTGCCAGCAGCATTAACAGGGAATCCTACGAGCAGTACTTC. Its protein product is CASSINRESYEQYF.

This rearrangement joins TRBV24-1 to TRBJ2-3; TRBD2 matches 16 bases. Losses at the gene ends were 3 bases for V and 6 bases for J; bases not matched to a gene: 8. The germline V gene has CDR1 KGHDR and CDR2 SFDVKD. The length of the CDR3 is 18 residues. In DNA, the CDR3 is TGTGCCACCAGTGATACCCCGGGACTAGCGGGAGGGTCTGATACGCAGTATTTT. The encoded protein is CATSDTPGLAGGSDTQYF.

The gene calls are TRBV10-3 and TRBJ1-2; D gene unclear. Trimming left V 5 bases short and J 2 bases short, with 9 bases between. Germline V gene sequence: CDR1 ENHRY, CDR2 SYGVKD. The CDR3 totals 13 residues. CDR3: CAISPGDNYGYTF. The CDR3 bases are TGTGCCATCAGTCCGGGAGACAACTATGGCTACACCTTC.

This chain connects TRBV11-2 to TRBJ2-3, with no clear D. Germline CDR1 is SGHAT and CDR2 is FQNNGV. V was trimmed by 0 bases and J by 7 bases, leaving 8 bases between them. CDR3 length equals 13 residues. This chain's CDR3 is CASSLDLYHTQYF. The CDR3 coding sequence is TGTGCCAGCAGCTTAGATCTATACCATACGCAGTATTTT.

This chain connects TRBV27 to TRBJ2-1; D might be TRBD2 (5 bases). Per germline, CDR1 MNHEY and CDR2 SMNVEV (reference sequence). The ends were cut back, 6 bases at V and 0 bases at J, with 15 bases in the middle. The CDR3 has 16 residues. CDR3 nucleotide sequence: TGTGCCAGCAGCTTTTCCCCGGGGAGCTCCTACAATGAGCAGTTCTTC. Translating gives CASSFSPGSSYNEQFF.

This sequence joins TRBV29-1 and TRBJ2-7; the D gene is possibly TRBD2 (5 bases). The CDR3 has 15 amino acids. Germline-derived CDR1 and CDR2 are SQVTM and ANQGSEA. V lost 4 bases and J 2 bases, leaving 18 bases between the germline ends. The CDR3 sequence is CSVVYSAGRAYEQYF. In DNA, the CDR3 is TGCAGCGTTGTATATTCGGCGGGCCGAGCCTACGAGCAGTACTTC.